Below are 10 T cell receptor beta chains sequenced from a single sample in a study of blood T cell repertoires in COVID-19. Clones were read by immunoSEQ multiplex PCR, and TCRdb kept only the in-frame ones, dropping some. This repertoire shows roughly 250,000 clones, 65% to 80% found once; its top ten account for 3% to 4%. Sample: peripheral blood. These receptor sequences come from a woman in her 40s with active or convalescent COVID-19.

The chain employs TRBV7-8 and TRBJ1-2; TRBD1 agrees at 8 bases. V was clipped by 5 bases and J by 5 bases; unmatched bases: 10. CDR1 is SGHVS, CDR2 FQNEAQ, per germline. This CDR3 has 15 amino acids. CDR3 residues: CASSITGTGGYGYTF. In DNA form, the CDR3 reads TGTGCCAGCAGCATCACCGGGACAGGAGGGTATGGCTACACCTTC.

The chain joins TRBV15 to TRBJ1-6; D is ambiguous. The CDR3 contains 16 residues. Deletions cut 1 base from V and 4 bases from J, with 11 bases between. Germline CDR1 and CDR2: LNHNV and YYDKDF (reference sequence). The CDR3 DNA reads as TGTGCCACCAGCAGAGGCTGGGAGGGTTATAATTCACCCCTCCACTTT. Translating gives CATSRGWEGYNSPLHF.

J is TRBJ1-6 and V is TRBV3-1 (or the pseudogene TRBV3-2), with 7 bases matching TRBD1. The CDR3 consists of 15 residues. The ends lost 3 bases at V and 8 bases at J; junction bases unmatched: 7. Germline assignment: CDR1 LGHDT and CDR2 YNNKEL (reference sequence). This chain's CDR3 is CASSQGQIRDSPLHF. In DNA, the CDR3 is TGTGCCAGCAGCCAGGGACAGATAAGGGATTCACCCCTCCACTTT.

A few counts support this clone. The CDR3, as DNA: TGTGCCAGCAGCTTAGGTTCGGGGACACCTAAACTGTTTTTT. Protein sequence: CASSLGSGTPKLFF. The rearrangement links TRBV7-9 to TRBJ1-4; a possible D gene is TRBD1 (6 bases). In germline, CDR1 is SEHNR, CDR2 FQNEAQ (reference sequence). V was clipped by 1 base and J by 11 bases, with 14 bases between them. The CDR3 length is 14 residues.

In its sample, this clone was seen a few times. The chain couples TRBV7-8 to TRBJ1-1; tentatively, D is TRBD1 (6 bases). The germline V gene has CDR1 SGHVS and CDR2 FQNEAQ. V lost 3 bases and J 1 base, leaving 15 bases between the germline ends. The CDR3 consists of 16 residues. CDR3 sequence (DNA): TGTGCCAGCAGCTTCGGTCTCAACAGGGCGAACACTGAAGCTTTCTTT. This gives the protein CASSFGLNRANTEAFF.

CDR3 residues: CARMTVLNTEAFF. The CDR3 bases are TGTGCCAGGATGACAGTATTGAACACTGAAGCTTTCTTT. The chain recombines TRBV7-2 with TRBJ1-1; D perhaps matches TRBD1 (5 bases). The CDR3 sequence is 13 residues long. Germline V gene sequence: CDR1 SGHTA, CDR2 FQGNSA. The ends were cut back, 9 bases at V and 0 bases at J, with 11 bases in the middle.

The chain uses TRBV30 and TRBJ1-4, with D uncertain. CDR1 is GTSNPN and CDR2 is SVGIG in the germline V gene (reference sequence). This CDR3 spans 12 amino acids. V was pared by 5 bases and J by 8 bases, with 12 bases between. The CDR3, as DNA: TGTGCCTGGTCTAGCGGCGGCGAAAAACTGTTTTTT. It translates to CAWSSGGEKLFF. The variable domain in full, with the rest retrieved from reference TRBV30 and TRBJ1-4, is SQTIHQWPATLVQPVGSPLSLECTVEGTSNPNLYWYRQAAGRGLQLLFYSVGIGQISSEVPQNLSASRPQDRQFILSSKKLLLSDSGFYLCAWSSGGEKLFFGSGTQLSVL.

DNA of the CDR3: TGTGCCAGCACCAAGACAGGGAACCGGAACACTGAAGCTTTCTTT. Amino acids: CASTKTGNRNTEAFF. V gene TRBV28 combines with J gene TRBJ1-1; 7 bases align to TRBD1. The junction had 9 bases not matched to a gene; V was cut back by 7 bases and J by 1 base. CDR1 and CDR2 (germline): MDHEN, SYDVKM. The CDR3 extends over 15 amino acids.

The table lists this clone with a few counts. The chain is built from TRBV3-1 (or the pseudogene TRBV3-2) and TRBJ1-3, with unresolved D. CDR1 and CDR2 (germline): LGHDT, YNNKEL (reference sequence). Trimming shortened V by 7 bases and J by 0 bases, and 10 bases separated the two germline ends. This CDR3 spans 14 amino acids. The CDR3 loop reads CASTPLGSGNTIYF. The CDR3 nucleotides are TGTGCCAGCACCCCCCTCGGCTCTGGAAACACCATATATTTT.

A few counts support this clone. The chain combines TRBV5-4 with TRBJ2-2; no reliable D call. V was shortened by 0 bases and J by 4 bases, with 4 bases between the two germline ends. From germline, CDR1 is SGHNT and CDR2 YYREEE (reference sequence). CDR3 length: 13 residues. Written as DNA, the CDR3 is TGTGCCAGCAGCTTGGACAGCACCGGGGAGCTGTTTTTT. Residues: CASSLDSTGELFF.